The clone carrying this T cell receptor (beta chain) has at least ten counts. Its specificity is unknown. Stored at -80 C, 2 million PBMCs were the source of the unsorted libraries. With 10-nucleotide random UMIs included, cDNA was synthesized by 5'RACE. TCRdb processed the 5' RACE reads anew with MiXCR; each CDR3 protein has one entry. The table lists 75,000 to 80,000 distinct CDR3 sequences, approximately 5% of them singletons. This sample stems from a study of neurological immune-mediated disorders. About the study: Disease course was recorded as relapsing-remitting for some 31 and secondary progressive for about 8.5% of the 34 multiple sclerosis patients.

Points from the study as a whole: One related-CDR3 cluster, found by phylogenetic grouping, held repertoires of 18 of 34 multiple sclerosis patients and is a possible signature.

This TCR was recovered from a woman in her thirties with multiple sclerosis. Material for sequencing was PBMCs.

This CDR3 is CASSPGQLNEQYF. The CDR3 coding sequence is TGTGCCAGCAGTCCGGGACAGCTGAACGAGCAGTACTTC. The rearrangement links TRBV27 to TRBJ2-7; 7 nucleotides match TRBD1. Trimming at V came to 5 bases and at J to 5 bases, leaving 6 bases not matched to a gene. Looked up from germline, CDR1 is MNHEY and CDR2 is SMNVEV (reference sequence). The CDR3 has 13 amino acids.